This TCR beta chain was sequenced in a study of cytomegalovirus exposure and HLA in healthy donors. Study-wide findings and caveats: Because they were indistinguishable, some V segments, including TRBV6-2 and TRBV6-3, were excluded. Data from an earlier analysis indicated that most TCR beta V segments were productive either about 87% or about 30% of the time. In vitro, a few CMV-associated chains proved specific for CMV antigens.

The PCR was carried out with 60 Vbeta primers and 13 Jbeta primers. The repertoire was sequenced with immunoSEQ multiplex PCR; TCRdb's copy has only in-frame clones and lacks some. There are more than 85,000 clones in the sample; roughly three quarters occur only once, and 7% to 9% lies in the top ten. Concerning this clone: What it binds is unknown.

Each donor was nominally healthy when sampled (though unrecorded immune exposures were likely). V trimming: 0 bases; J trimming: 4 bases; junction bases outside the gene matches: 13. The CDR3 runs to 19 residues. CDR1 LGHNA and CDR2 YSLEER come from the germline V gene. The J gene is TRBJ2-3, the V gene TRBV4-3, with 10 bases lining up with TRBD2. The material sequenced was PBMCs. The TCR originated in a woman between 50 and 59 years old in good health and CMV-seropositive. The CDR3 spells CASSQEPAIGLAGADTQYF. The CDR3 DNA is TGCGCCAGCAGCCAAGAGCCTGCAATTGGGCTAGCGGGGGCAGATACGCAGTATTTT.